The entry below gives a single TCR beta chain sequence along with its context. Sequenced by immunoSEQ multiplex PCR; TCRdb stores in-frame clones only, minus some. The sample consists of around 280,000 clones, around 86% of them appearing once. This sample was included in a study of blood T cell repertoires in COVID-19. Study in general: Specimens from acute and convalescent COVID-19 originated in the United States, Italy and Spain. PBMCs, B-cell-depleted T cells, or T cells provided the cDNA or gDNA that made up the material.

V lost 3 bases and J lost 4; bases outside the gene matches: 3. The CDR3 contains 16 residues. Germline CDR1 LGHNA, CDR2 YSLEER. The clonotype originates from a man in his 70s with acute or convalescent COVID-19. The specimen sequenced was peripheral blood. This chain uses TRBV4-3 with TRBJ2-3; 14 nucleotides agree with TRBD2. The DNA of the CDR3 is TGCGCCAGCAGCCACGGGACTAGCGGGGGTGCAGATACGCAGTATTTT. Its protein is CASSHGTSGGADTQYF.